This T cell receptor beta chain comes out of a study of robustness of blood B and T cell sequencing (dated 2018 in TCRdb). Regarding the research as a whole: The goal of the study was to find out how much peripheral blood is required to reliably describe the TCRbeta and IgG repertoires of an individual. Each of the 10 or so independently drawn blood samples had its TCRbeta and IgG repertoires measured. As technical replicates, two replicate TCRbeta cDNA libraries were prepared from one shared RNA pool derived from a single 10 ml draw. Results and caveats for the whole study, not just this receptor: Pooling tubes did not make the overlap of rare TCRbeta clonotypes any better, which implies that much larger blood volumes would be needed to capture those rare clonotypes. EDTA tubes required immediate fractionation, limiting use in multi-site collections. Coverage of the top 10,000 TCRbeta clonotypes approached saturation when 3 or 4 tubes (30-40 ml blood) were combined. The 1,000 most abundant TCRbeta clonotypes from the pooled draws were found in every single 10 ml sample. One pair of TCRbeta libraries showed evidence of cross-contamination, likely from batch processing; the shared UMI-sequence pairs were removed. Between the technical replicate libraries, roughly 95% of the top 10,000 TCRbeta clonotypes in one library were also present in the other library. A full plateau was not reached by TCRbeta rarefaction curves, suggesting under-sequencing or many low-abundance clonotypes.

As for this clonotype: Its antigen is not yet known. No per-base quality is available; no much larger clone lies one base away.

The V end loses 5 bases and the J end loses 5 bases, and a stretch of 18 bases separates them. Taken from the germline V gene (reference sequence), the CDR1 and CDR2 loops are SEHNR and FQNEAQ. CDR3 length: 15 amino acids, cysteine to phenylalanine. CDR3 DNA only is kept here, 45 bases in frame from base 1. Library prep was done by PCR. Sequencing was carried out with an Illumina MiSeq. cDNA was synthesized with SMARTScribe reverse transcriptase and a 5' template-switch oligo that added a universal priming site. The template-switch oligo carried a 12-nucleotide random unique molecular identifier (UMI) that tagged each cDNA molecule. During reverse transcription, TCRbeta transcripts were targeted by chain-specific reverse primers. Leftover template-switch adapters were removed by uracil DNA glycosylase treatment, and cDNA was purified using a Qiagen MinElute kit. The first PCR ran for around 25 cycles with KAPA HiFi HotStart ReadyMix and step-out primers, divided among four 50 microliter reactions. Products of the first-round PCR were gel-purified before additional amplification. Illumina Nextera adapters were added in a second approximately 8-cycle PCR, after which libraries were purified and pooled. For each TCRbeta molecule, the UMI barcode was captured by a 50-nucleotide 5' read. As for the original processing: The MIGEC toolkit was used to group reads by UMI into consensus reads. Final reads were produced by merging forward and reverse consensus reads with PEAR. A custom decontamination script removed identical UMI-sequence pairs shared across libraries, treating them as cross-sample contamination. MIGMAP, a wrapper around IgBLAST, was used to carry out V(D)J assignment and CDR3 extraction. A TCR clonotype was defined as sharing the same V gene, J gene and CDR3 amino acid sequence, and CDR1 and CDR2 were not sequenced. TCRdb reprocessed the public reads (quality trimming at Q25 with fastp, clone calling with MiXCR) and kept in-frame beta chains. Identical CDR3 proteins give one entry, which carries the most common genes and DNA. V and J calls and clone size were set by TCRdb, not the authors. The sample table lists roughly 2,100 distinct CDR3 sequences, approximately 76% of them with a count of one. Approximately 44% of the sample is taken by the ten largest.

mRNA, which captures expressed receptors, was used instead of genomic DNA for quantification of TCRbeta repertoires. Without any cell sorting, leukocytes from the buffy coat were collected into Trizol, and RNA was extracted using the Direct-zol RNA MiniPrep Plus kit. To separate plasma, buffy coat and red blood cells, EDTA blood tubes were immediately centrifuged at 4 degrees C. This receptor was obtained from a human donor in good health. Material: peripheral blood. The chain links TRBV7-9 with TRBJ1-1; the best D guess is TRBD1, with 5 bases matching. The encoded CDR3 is CASSDRTGVDTEAFF. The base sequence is TGTGCCAGCAGCGACCGGACGGGGGTTGATACTGAAGCTTTCTTT.